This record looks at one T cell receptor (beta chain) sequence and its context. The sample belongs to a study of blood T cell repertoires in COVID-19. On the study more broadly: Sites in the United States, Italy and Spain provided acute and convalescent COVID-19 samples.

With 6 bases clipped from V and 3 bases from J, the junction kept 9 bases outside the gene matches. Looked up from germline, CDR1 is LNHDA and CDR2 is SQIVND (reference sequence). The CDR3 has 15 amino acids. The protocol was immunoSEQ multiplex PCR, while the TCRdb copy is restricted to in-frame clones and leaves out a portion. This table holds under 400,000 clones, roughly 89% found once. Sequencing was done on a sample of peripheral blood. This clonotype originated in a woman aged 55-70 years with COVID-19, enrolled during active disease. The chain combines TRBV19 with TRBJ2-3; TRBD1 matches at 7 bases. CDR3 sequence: CASSRTGGTTDTQYF. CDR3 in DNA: TGTGCCAGTAGCCGGACAGGCGGCACGACAGATACGCAGTATTTT. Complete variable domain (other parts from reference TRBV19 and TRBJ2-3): DGGITQSPKYLFRKEGQNVTLSCEQNLNHDAMYWYRQDPGQGLRLIYYSQIVNDFQKGDIAEGYSVSREKKESFPLTVTSAQKNPTAFYLCASSRTGGTTDTQYFGPGTRLTVL.